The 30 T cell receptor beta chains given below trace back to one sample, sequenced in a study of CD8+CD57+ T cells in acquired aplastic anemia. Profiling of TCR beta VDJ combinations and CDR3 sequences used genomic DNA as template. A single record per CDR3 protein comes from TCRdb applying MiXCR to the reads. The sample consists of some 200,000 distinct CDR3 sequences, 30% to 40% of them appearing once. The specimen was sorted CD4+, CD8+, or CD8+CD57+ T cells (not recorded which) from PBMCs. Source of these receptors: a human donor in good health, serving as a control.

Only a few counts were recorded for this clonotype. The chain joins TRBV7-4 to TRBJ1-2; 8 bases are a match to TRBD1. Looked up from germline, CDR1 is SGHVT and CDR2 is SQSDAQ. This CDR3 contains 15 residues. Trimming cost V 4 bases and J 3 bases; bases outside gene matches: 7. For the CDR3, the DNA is TGTGCCAGCAGCTGGGTGGGGGGACAGGACTATGGCTACACCTTC. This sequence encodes CASSWVGGQDYGYTF.

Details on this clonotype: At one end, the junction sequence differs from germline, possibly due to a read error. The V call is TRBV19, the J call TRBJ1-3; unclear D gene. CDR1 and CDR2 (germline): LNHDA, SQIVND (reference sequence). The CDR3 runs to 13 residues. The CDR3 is CASSIREGNTTYF. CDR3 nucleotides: TGTGCCAGTAGTATACGAGAAGGAAACACCACATATTTT. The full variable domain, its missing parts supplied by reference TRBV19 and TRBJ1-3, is DGGITQSPKYLFRKEGQNVTLSCEQNLNHDAMYWYRQDPGQGLRLIYYSQIVNDFQKGDIAEGYSVSREKKESFPLTVTSAQKNPTAFYLCASSIREGNTTYFGEGSWLTVV.

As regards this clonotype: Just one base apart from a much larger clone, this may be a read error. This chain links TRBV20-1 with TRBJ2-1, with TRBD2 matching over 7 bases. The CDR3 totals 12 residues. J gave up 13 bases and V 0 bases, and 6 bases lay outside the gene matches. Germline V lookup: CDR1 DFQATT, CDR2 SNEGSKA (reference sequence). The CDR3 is CSARDGTKGQFF. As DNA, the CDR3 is TGCAGTGCTAGAGACGGGACTAAGGGCCAGTTCTTC.

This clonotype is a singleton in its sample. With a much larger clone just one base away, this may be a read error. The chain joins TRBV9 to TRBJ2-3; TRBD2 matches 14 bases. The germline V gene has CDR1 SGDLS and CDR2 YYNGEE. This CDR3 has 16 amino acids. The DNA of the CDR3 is TGTGCCAGCAGCCCGGGACTAGCGGGGGTGGGAGATACGCGGTATTTT. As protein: CASSPGLAGVGDTRYF.

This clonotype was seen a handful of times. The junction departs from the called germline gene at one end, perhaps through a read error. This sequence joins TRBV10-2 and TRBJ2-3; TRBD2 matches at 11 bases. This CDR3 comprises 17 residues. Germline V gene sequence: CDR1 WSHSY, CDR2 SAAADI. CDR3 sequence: CAGSRSLGLADTDTQYF. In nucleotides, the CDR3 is TGCGCCGGCAGTCGTTCACTGGGACTAGCGGACACAGATACGCAGTATTTT.

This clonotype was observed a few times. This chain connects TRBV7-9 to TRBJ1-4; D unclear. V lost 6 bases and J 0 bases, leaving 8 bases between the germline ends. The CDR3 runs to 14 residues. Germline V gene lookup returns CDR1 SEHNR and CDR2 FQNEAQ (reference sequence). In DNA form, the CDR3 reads TGTGCCAGCAGTCTAAGAGCAACTAATGAAAAACTGTTTTTT. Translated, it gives CASSLRATNEKLFF.

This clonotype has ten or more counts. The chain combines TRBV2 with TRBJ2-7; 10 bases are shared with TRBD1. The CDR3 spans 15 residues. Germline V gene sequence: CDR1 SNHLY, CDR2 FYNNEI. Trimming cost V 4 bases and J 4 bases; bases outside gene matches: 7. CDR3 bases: TGTGCCAGCAGTGCCAAGAGACAGGGGGCGTACGAGCAGTACTTC. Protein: CASSAKRQGAYEQYF.

The chain's CDR3 is CAISESILGASEQYF. The CDR3 DNA reads TGTGCCATCAGTGAGTCGATACTTGGGGCCAGCGAGCAGTACTTC. J is TRBJ2-7 and V is TRBV10-3; D might be TRBD1 (5 bases). Deletions cut 0 bases from V and 6 bases from J, with 15 bases between. Germline V CDR1 and CDR2: ENHRY, SYGVKD. This CDR3 region has 15 residues.

In DNA, the CDR3 is TGCAGCGTCGGCTTTGGGACTAGCGGCACAGATACGCAGTATTTT. Amino acid sequence: CSVGFGTSGTDTQYF. V is TRBV29-1 and J is TRBJ2-3; 10 bases map to TRBD2. The CDR3 length is 15 residues. Germline trimming cut 6 bases from V and 1 base from J; bases unmatched to any gene: 7. Germline V gives CDR1 SQVTM, CDR2 ANQGSEA.

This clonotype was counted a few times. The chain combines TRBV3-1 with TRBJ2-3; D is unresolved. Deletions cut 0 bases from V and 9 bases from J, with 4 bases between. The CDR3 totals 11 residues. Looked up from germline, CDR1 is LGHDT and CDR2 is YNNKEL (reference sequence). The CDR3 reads CASSQDGTQYF. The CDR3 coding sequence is TGTGCCAGCAGCCAAGACGGGACGCAGTATTTT.

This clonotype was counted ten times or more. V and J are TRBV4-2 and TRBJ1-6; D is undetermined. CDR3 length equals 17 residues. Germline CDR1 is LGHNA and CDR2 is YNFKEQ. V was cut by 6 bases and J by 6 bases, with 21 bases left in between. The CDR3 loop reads CASSYGGRGLLNSPLHF. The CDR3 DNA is TGTGCCAGCAGTTACGGTGGTCGCGGGCTACTTAATTCACCCCTCCACTTT.

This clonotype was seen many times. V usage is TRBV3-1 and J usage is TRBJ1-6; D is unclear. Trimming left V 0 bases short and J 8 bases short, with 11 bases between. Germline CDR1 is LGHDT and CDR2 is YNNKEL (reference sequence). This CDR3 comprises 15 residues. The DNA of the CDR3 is TGTGCCAGCAGCCAAGATCCCCTAGGAGATTCACCCCTCCACTTT. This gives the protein CASSQDPLGDSPLHF.

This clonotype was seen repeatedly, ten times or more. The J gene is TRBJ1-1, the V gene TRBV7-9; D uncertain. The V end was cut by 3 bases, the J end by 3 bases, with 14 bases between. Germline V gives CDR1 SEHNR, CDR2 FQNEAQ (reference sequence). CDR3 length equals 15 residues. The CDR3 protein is CASSFRQGRDTEAFF. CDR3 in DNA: TGTGCCAGCAGCTTCCGACAAGGGCGGGACACTGAAGCTTTCTTT.

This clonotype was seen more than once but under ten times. The CDR3 loop reads CASSQDLADPTGELFF. In DNA form, the CDR3 reads TGTGCCAGCAGCCAAGACCTGGCCGACCCTACCGGGGAGCTGTTTTTT. V and J are TRBV4-2 and TRBJ2-2; no reliable D call. Per the germline V gene, CDR1 is LGHNA and CDR2 is YNFKEQ. Trimming took off 0 bases at V and 5 bases at J, with 13 bases between the two ends. The CDR3 is 16 residues long.

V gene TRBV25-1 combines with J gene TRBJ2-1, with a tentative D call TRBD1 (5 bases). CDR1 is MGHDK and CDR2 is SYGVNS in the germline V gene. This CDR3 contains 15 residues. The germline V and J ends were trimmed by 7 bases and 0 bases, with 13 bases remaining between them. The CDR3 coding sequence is TGTGCCAGCATAGTCCGACAGAGCTCCTACAATGAGCAGTTCTTC. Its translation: CASIVRQSSYNEQFF.

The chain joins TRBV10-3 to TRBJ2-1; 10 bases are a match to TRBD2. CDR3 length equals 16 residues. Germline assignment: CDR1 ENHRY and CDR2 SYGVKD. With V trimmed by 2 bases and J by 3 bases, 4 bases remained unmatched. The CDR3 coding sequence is TGTGCCATCAGTGAGACAACTAGCGGGGACTACAATGAGCAGTTCTTC. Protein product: CAISETTSGDYNEQFF.

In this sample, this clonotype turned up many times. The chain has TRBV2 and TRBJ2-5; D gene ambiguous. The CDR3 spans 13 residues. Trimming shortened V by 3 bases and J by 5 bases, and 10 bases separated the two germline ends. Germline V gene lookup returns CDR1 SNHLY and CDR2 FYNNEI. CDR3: CASSDGRLETQYF. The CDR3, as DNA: TGTGCCAGCAGTGACGGACGGTTGGAGACCCAGTACTTC.

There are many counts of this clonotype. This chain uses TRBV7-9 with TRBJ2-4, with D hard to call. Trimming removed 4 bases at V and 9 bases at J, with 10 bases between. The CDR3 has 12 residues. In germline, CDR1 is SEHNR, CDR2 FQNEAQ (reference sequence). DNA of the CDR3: TGTGCCAGCAGCTCCACAGTGGGCATTCAGTACTTC. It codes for CASSSTVGIQYF.

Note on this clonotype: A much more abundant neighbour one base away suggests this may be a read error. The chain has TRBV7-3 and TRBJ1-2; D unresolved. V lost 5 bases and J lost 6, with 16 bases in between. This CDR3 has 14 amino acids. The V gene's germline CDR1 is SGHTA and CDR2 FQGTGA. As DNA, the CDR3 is TGTGCCAGCAGCCAAAGAGGGAGAAGTGATGGCTACACCTTC. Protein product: CASSQRGRSDGYTF.

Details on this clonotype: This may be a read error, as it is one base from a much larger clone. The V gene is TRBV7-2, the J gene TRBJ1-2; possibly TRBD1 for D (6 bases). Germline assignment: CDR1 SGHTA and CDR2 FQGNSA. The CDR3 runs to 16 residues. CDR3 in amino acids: CASGFADRHSKGGYTF. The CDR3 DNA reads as TGTGCCAGCGGCTTCGCTGACAGGCACTCCAAAGGCGGCTACACCTTC.

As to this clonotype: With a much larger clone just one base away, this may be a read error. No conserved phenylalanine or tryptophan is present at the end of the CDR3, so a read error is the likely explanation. CDR3 bases: TGTGCCAGCAGCTTGCAGGGGGACAGGGGACACGAGCAGTACCTC. This sequence encodes CASSLQGDRGHEQYL. V is TRBV5-5 and J is TRBJ2-7, with TRBD1 matching 10 bases. The CDR3 length is 15 residues. CDR1 and CDR2 (germline): SGHKS, YYEKEE (reference sequence). Germline trimming cut 1 base from V and 5 bases from J; bases unmatched to any gene: 6.

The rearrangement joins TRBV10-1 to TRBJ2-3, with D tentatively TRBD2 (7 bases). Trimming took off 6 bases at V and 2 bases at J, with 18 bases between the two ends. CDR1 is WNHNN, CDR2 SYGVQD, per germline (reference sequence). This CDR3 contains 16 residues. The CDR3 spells CASSLEEGGTTDTQYF. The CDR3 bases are TGCGCCAGCAGCTTGGAGGAGGGGGGGACCACAGATACGCAGTATTTT.

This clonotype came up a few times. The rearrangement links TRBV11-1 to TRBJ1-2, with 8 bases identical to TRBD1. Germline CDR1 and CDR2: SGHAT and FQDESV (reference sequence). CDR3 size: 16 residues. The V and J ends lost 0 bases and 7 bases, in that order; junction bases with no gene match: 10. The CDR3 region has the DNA TGTGCCAGCAGCTTAGCTGTAGAGGACAGGGTACGTGGCTACACCTTC. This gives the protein CASSLAVEDRVRGYTF. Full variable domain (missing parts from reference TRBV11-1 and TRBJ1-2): EAEVAQSPRYKITEKSQAVAFWCDPISGHATLYWYRQILGQGPELLVQFQDESVVDDSQLPKDRFSAERLKGVDSTLKIQPAELGDSAMYLCASSLAVEDRVRGYTFGSGTRLTVV.

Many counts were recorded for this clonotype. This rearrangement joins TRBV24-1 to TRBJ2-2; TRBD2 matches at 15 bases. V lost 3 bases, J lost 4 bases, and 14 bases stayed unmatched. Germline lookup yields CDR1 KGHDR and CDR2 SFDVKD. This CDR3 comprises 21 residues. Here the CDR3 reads CATSDMSGLAGGPRGTGELFF. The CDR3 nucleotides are TGTGCCACCAGTGATATGTCGGGACTAGCGGGAGGACCACGAGGCACCGGGGAGCTGTTTTTT.

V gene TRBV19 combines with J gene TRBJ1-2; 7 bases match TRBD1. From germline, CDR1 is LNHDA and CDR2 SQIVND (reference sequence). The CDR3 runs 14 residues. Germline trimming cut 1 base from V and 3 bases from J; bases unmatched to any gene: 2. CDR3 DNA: TGTGCCAGTAGTATAGGTCAGGGGGACTATGGCTACACCTTC. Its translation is CASSIGQGDYGYTF. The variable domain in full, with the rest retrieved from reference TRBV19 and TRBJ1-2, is DGGITQSPKYLFRKEGQNVTLSCEQNLNHDAMYWYRQDPGQGLRLIYYSQIVNDFQKGDIAEGYSVSREKKESFPLTVTSAQKNPTAFYLCASSIGQGDYGYTFGSGTRLTVV.

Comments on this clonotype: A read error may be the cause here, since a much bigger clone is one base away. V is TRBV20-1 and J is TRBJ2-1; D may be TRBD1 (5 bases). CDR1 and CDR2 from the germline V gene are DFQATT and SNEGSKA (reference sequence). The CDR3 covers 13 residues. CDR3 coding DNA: TGCAGTCCCAAACCAGGAAGGGGCGATGAGCCGTTCTTC. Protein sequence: CSPKPGRGDEPFF.

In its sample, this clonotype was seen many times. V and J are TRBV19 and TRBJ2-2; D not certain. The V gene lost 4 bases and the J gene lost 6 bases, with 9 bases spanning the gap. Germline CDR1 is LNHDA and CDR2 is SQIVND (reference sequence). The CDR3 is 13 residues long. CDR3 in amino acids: CASSNPSAGELFF. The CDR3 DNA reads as TGTGCCAGTAGTAATCCCAGCGCCGGGGAGCTGTTTTTT.

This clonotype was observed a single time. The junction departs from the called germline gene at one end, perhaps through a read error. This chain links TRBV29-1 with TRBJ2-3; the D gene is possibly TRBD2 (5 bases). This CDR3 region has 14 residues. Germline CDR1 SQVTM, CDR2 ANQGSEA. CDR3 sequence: CSAASMGSGDTQYF. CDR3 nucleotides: TGTAGCGCCGCGTCCATGGGGTCGGGAGATACGCAGTATTTT.

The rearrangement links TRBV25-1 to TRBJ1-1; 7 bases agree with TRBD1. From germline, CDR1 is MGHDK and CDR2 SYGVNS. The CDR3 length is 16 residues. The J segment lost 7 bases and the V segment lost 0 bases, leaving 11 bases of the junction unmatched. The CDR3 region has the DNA TGTGCCAGCAGTGAATATGTGGGAACAGGGGAGAATGAAGCTTTCTTT. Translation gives CASSEYVGTGENEAFF.

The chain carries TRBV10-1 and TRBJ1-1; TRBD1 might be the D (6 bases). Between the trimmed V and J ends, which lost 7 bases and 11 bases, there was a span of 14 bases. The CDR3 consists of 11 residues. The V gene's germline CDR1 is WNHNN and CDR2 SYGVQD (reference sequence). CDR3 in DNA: TGCGCCAGCACCGACGGACAGTGGGCTTTCTTT. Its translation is CASTDGQWAFF.